The rows below give T cell receptor beta chains drawn from one sample of a study of blood T cells in healthy people across ages. Each CDR3 protein is one row after TCRdb ran MiXCR on the 5' RACE reads. The sample lists around 870,000 distinct CDR3 sequences, 29% occurring once. The sequencing sample was made of blood. These receptors were collected from a woman aged 80 or over in good health. Each CDR3 is given with its conserved first and last residue. A D gene is named only where the DNA matches it firmly. Some rows mark clone size as missing; the rest say once, few, many or name a class of expanded clone.

CDR3nt: TGCGCCAGCAGCCCCTCGATATCGGACACAGATACGCAGTATTTT
CDR3aa: CASSPSISDTDTQYF
abundance: many
j_gene: TRBJ2-3
v_gene: TRBV5-1
d_gene: .

CDR3nt: TGCGCCAGCAGTCCCGGACAGTACAGCACAGATACGCAGTATTTT
CDR3aa: CASSPGQYSTDTQYF
abundance: many
j_gene: TRBJ2-3
v_gene: TRBV5-1
d_gene: .

CDR3nt: TGCAGTGCTAGAGTTACCGTCCCTGGTACGACCCAGTACTTC
CDR3aa: CSARVTVPGTTQYF
abundance: few
j_gene: TRBJ2-5
v_gene: TRBV20-1
d_gene: .

CDR3nt: TGTGCCAGCAGCTTTCTACAGGGGGCGGAGACCCAGTACTTC
CDR3aa: CASSFLQGAETQYF
abundance: .
j_gene: TRBJ2-5
v_gene: TRBV7-8
d_gene: TRBD1

CDR3nt: TGTGCCAGCAGCGCCGACAGGGGGCGCATCGAGCAGTACTTC
CDR3aa: CASSADRGRIEQYF
abundance: many
j_gene: TRBJ2-7
v_gene: TRBV7-2
d_gene: TRBD1

CDR3nt: TGTGCCAGCAGCGCAGAGGGGAATCAGCCCCAGCATTTT
CDR3aa: CASSAEGNQPQHF
abundance: few
j_gene: TRBJ1-5
v_gene: TRBV2
d_gene: .

CDR3nt: TGTGCCAGCAGCCCAGATGTGACAGGGGGTTCACCCCTCCACTTT
CDR3aa: CASSPDVTGGSPLHF
abundance: few
j_gene: TRBJ1-6
v_gene: TRBV7-9
d_gene: TRBD1

CDR3nt: TGTGCCAGCAGTTACTCGAAAACAGGGACCATTAGCACAGATACGCAGTATTTT
CDR3aa: CASSYSKTGTISTDTQYF
abundance: .
j_gene: TRBJ2-3
v_gene: TRBV6-5
d_gene: .

CDR3nt: TGTGCCACCAGCAGAGATACAGCGATAGTGGACGGGACTAGCTCCTACGAGCAGTACTTC
CDR3aa: CATSRDTAIVDGTSSYEQYF
abundance: .
j_gene: TRBJ2-7
v_gene: TRBV15
d_gene: TRBD2

CDR3nt: TGTGCCAGCAAACTATCCGGGTCGCATAATGAAAAACTGTTTTTT
CDR3aa: CASKLSGSHNEKLFF
abundance: .
j_gene: TRBJ1-4
v_gene: TRBV6-5
d_gene: .

CDR3nt: TGTGCCAGCAGCTTAGGAGGGACCCCTCAGCCCCAGCATTTT
CDR3aa: CASSLGGTPQPQHF
abundance: .
j_gene: TRBJ1-5
v_gene: TRBV7-9
d_gene: .

CDR3nt: TGTGCCAGCAGTTACGGCAGCTCATTTGAAGCTTTCTTT
CDR3aa: CASSYGSSFEAFF
abundance: .
j_gene: TRBJ1-1
v_gene: TRBV6-2/TRBV6-3
d_gene: .

CDR3nt: TGTGCCAGTAGTCCCCGAGGACAGGTTGGGAATTCACCCCTCCACTTT
CDR3aa: CASSPRGQVGNSPLHF
abundance: .
j_gene: TRBJ1-6
v_gene: TRBV19
d_gene: TRBD1

CDR3nt: TGTGCCAGTCGTACTGGAGCGGGAGTAACCTACGAGCAGTACTTC
CDR3aa: CASRTGAGVTYEQYF
abundance: .
j_gene: TRBJ2-7
v_gene: TRBV6-5
d_gene: TRBD2

CDR3nt: TGCGCCAGCAGCCAAGCCCCGACAGGGGGCGTTGGTGGCTACACCTTC
CDR3aa: CASSQAPTGGVGGYTF
abundance: many
j_gene: TRBJ1-2
v_gene: TRBV4-3
d_gene: TRBD1

CDR3nt: TGCAGTGCTAGAGGGGGGTGGACAGGTGCTCCCACAGATACGCAGTATTTT
CDR3aa: CSARGGWTGAPTDTQYF
abundance: many
j_gene: TRBJ2-3
v_gene: TRBV20-1
d_gene: TRBD1

CDR3nt: TGCAGCGTTGATCGGGGGGCGAGCTATGGCTACACCTTC
CDR3aa: CSVDRGASYGYTF
abundance: .
j_gene: TRBJ1-2
v_gene: TRBV29-1
d_gene: .

CDR3nt: TGCAGTGCTAGAATGGGGGCCGACACTGAAGCTTTCTTT
CDR3aa: CSARMGADTEAFF
abundance: many
j_gene: TRBJ1-1
v_gene: TRBV20-1
d_gene: .

CDR3nt: TGTGCCAGCAGCCTTAAGGGGGGGGAAAGAAGAGGCACTGAAGCTTTCTTT
CDR3aa: CASSLKGGERRGTEAFF
abundance: once
j_gene: TRBJ1-1
v_gene: TRBV7-2
d_gene: .

CDR3nt: TGTGCCAGCAGCCCCCGGACAGTCCAATGGGGGCAGTTCTTC
CDR3aa: CASSPRTVQWGQFF
abundance: .
j_gene: TRBJ2-1
v_gene: TRBV11-2
d_gene: .

CDR3nt: TGTGCCAGCAGTGATTTGCTAGCGGGGCCTCAACGCCAAGAGACCCAGTACTTC
CDR3aa: CASSDLLAGPQRQETQYF
abundance: many
j_gene: TRBJ2-5
v_gene: TRBV2
d_gene: TRBD2

CDR3nt: TGTGCCAGCAGCTTAGGGACAGTACGAACGGGAAACACCATATATTTT
CDR3aa: CASSLGTVRTGNTIYF
abundance: .
j_gene: TRBJ1-3
v_gene: TRBV7-2
d_gene: .

CDR3nt: TGCAGTGCCCCAACCGGGCAGGGACGTCGAGCTTTCTTT
CDR3aa: CSAPTGQGRRAFF
abundance: few
j_gene: TRBJ1-1
v_gene: TRBV20-1
d_gene: .

CDR3nt: TGCAGTGCTAGCAAACAGCCGAACACTGAAGCTTTCTTT
CDR3aa: CSASKQPNTEAFF
abundance: .
j_gene: TRBJ1-1
v_gene: TRBV20-1
d_gene: .

CDR3nt: TGTGCCAGCAGCCAAGAGCGTGTTGCGACCCTCCACTTT
CDR3aa: CASSQERVATLHF
abundance: many
j_gene: TRBJ1-6
v_gene: TRBV4-2
d_gene: .

CDR3nt: TGCAGTGCTAGCCCCGCCGGGGGGCCCCACAATGAGCAGTTCTTC
CDR3aa: CSASPAGGPHNEQFF
abundance: .
j_gene: TRBJ2-1
v_gene: TRBV20-1
d_gene: .

CDR3nt: TGTGCCAGCAGCCAAGATCGAGTCCTAGTATCCTACAATGAGCAGTTCTTC
CDR3aa: CASSQDRVLVSYNEQFF
abundance: .
j_gene: TRBJ2-1
v_gene: TRBV14
d_gene: .

CDR3nt: TGTGCCAGCAGCTCCTGGGACAGGCCGCGCGGAAACACCATATATTTT
CDR3aa: CASSSWDRPRGNTIYF
abundance: .
j_gene: TRBJ1-3
v_gene: TRBV3-1
d_gene: TRBD1

CDR3nt: TGTGCCAGCAGCCAAGATTCTCTGGCCGGGGAGCTGTTTTTT
CDR3aa: CASSQDSLAGELFF
abundance: .
j_gene: TRBJ2-2
v_gene: TRBV3-1
d_gene: .

CDR3nt: TGTGCCACCAGCAGGGCCGGGAGCGGGGCTCGAAAGACCCAGTACTTC
CDR3aa: CATSRAGSGARKTQYF
abundance: many
j_gene: TRBJ2-5
v_gene: TRBV15
d_gene: TRBD2

CDR3nt: TGTGCCAGCATTGAGCGTTCCCAGTACTTC
CDR3aa: CASIERSQYF
abundance: many
j_gene: TRBJ2-7
v_gene: TRBV6-1
d_gene: .

CDR3nt: TGTGCCACCAGTGATGCCACAGACTACGAGCAGTACTTC
CDR3aa: CATSDATDYEQYF
abundance: many
j_gene: TRBJ2-7
v_gene: TRBV24-1
d_gene: .

CDR3nt: TGCGCCAGCAGCAAAGATCACAGGGCCGGGGCCAACGTCCTGACTTTC
CDR3aa: CASSKDHRAGANVLTF
abundance: once
j_gene: TRBJ2-6
v_gene: TRBV5-1
d_gene: .

CDR3nt: TGCGCCAGCACTGAGGCGGTCAGCTCCTACGAGCAGTACTTC
CDR3aa: CASTEAVSSYEQYF
abundance: many
j_gene: TRBJ2-7
v_gene: TRBV5-1
d_gene: .

CDR3nt: TGTGCCAGCAGTGTCAGGACGGTCCCCTACAATGAGCAGTTCTTC
CDR3aa: CASSVRTVPYNEQFF
abundance: .
j_gene: TRBJ2-1
v_gene: TRBV2
d_gene: .

CDR3nt: TGTGCCAGCAGCTTCGGGCAGTCTTATGGCTACACCTTC
CDR3aa: CASSFGQSYGYTF
abundance: many
j_gene: TRBJ1-2
v_gene: TRBV11-2
d_gene: .

CDR3nt: TGTGCCAGCAGTGGAGGACAGGGGCAGTTCAGAGAGACCCAGTACTTC
CDR3aa: CASSGGQGQFRETQYF
abundance: many
j_gene: TRBJ2-5
v_gene: TRBV2
d_gene: TRBD1

CDR3nt: TGTGCCAGCAGTTACTCGAACTATGGGACTCGGATGGCGGAGCAGTACTTC
CDR3aa: CASSYSNYGTRMAEQYF
abundance: .
j_gene: TRBJ2-5
v_gene: TRBV6-2/TRBV6-3
d_gene: .

CDR3nt: TGCAGTGCTAGGGGGGCGCGGGGTGAGCAGTTCTTC
CDR3aa: CSARGARGEQFF
abundance: many
j_gene: TRBJ2-1
v_gene: TRBV20-1
d_gene: .

CDR3nt: TGCAGTGCTAGACCCTCCGGACAGGGCAATGGCTACACCTTC
CDR3aa: CSARPSGQGNGYTF
abundance: .
j_gene: TRBJ1-2
v_gene: TRBV20-1
d_gene: TRBD1

CDR3nt: TGCGCCAGCAGGGACCAGGCCTTAGATACGCAGTATTTT
CDR3aa: CASRDQALDTQYF
abundance: many
j_gene: TRBJ2-3
v_gene: TRBV5-1
d_gene: .

CDR3nt: TGTGCCAGCAGTTCGGCAGCTGAAAAACTGTTTTTT
CDR3aa: CASSSAAEKLFF
abundance: few
j_gene: TRBJ1-4
v_gene: TRBV2
d_gene: .